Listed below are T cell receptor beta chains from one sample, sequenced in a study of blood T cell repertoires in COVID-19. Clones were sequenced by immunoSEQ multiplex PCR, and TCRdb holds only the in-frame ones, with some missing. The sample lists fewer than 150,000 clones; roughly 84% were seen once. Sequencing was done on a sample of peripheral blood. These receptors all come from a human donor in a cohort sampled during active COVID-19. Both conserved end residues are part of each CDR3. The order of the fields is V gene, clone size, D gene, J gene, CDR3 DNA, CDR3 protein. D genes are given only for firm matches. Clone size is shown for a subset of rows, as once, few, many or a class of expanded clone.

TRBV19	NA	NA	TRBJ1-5	TGTGCCAGTAGTATGGGAGGGAGCAATCAGCCCCAGCATTTT	CASSMGGSNQPQHF
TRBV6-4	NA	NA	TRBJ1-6	TGTGCCAGCAGTCTCGGGACAATCTACTCACCCCTCCACTTT	CASSLGTIYSPLHF
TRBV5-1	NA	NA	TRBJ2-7	TGCGCCAGCAGCTTGGGGCTAGCGTCCTCCTACGAGCAGTACTTC	CASSLGLASSYEQYF
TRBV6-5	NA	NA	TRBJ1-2	TGTGCCAGCAAAGACAGTCCTAACTATGGCTACACCTTC	CASKDSPNYGYTF
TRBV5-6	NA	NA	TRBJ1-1	TGTGCCAGCAGCTTCGTCCTAGTAAACGCTGAAGAAGCTTTCTTT	CASSFVLVNAEEAFF
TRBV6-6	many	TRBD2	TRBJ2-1	TGTGCCAGCAGTTACTCGAATGCGGGGGGTTACAATGAGCAGTTCTTC	CASSYSNAGGYNEQFF
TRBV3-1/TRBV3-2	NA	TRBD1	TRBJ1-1	TGTGCCAGCAGCCAGCCTGGACAGGGGGGTGAAGCTTTCTTT	CASSQPGQGGEAFF
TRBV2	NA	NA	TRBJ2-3	TGTGCCAGGAGTAGAGGGCGCGGGGATACGCAGTATTTT	CARSRGRGDTQYF
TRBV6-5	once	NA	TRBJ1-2	TGTGCCAGCAGCCTTCGTCTAACGGGTGGCTACACCTTC	CASSLRLTGGYTF
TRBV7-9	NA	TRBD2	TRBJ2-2	TGTGCCAGCAGCCCTCCGGGGGGGCGGAACACCGGGGAGCTGTTTTTT	CASSPPGGRNTGELFF
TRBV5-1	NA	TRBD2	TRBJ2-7	TGCGCCAGTAAACCCCTTTCTTTCGGGGGGTTCGAGCAGTACTTC	CASKPLSFGGFEQYF
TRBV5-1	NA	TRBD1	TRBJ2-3	TGCGCCAGCAGCTATACAGGGACAGGACAAGATACGCAGTATTTT	CASSYTGTGQDTQYF
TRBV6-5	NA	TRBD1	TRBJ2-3	TGTGCCATCCAGGGGGTTCCTAGCACAGATACGCAGTATTTT	CAIQGVPSTDTQYF